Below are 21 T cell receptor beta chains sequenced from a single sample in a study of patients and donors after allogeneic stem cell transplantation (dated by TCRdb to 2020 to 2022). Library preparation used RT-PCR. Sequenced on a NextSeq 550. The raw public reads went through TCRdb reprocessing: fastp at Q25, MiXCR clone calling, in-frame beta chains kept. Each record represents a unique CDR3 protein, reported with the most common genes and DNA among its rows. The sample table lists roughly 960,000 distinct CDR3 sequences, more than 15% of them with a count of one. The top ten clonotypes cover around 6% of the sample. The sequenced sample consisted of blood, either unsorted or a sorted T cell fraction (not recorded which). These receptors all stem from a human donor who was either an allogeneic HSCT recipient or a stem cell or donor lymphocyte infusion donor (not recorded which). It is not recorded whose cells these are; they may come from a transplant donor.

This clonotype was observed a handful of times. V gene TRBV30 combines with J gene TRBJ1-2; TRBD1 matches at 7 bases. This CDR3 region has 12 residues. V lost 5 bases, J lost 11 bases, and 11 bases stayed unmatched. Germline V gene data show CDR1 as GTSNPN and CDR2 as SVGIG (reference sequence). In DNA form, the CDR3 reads TGTGCCTGGGGCCCCGGACAGGACGTGTACACCTTC. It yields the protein CAWGPGQDVYTF.

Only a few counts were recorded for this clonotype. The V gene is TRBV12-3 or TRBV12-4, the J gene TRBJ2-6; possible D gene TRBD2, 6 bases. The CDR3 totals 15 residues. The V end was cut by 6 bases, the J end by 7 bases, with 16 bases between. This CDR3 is CASSGPPGEANVLTF. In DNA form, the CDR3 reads TGTGCCAGCAGCGGACCCCCGGGAGAAGCCAACGTCCTGACTTTC.

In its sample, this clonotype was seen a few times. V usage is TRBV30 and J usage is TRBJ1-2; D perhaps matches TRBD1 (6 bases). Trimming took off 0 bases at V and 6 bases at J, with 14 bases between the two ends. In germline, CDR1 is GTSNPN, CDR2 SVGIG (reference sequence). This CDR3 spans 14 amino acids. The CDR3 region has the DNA TGTGCCTGGAGTGTAGTACCACCAGGGGATGGCTACACCTTC. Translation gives CAWSVVPPGDGYTF.

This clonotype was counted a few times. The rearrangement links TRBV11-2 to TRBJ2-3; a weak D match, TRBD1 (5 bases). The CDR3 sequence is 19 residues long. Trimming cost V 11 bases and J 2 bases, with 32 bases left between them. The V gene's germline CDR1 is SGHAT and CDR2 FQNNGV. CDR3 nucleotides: TGTGCCCCCACCCTGGGCCAGGGCAGTAAGACATACATCACAGATACGCAGTATTTT. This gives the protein CAPTLGQGSKTYITDTQYF.

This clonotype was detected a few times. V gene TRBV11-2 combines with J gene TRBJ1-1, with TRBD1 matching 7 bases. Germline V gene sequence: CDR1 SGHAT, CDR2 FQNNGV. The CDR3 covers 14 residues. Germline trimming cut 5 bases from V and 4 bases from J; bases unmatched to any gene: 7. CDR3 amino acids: CASSTRQGSTEAFF. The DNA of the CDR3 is TGTGCCAGCAGCACTAGACAGGGTTCCACTGAAGCTTTCTTT.

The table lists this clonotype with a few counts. In DNA form, the CDR3 reads TGTGCCAGCAGCCCGAATCATAGTTCAGATACGCAGTATTTT. Its protein product is CASSPNHSSDTQYF. The chain joins TRBV7-3 to TRBJ2-3; D remains ambiguous. V lost 5 bases and J 4 bases, leaving 13 bases between the germline ends. The CDR3 sequence is 14 residues long. CDR1 is SGHTA, CDR2 FQGTGA, per germline.

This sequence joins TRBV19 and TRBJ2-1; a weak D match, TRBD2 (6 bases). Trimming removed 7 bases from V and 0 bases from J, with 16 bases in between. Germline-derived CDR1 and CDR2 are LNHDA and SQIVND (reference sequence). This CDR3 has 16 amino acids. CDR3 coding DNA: TGTGCCAGTACCCCCGGGACTGCGGCCTCCTACAATGAGCAGTTCTTC. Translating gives CASTPGTAASYNEQFF.

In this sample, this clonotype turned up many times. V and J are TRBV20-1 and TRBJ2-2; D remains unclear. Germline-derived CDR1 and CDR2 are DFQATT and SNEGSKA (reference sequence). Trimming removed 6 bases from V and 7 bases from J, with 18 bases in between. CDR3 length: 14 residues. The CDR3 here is CSATSYDSHGELFF. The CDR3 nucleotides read TGCAGTGCCACCTCGTACGACTCCCACGGGGAGCTGTTTTTT.

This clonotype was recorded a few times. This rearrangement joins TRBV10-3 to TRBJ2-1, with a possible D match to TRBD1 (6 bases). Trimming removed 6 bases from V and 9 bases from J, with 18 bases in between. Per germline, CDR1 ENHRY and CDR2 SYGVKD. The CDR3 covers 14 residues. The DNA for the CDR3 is TGTGCCATCAGCCAGACAGGTGAGAGTAGTGAGCAGTTCTTC. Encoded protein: CAISQTGESSEQFF.

CDR3 sequence: CSAPYVRTLGYEQYF. CDR3 nucleotides: TGCAGTGCTCCTTATGTAAGGACACTGGGCTACGAGCAGTACTTC. The gene calls are TRBV20-1 and TRBJ2-7; D possibly corresponds to TRBD1 (5 bases). The V gene's germline CDR1 is DFQATT and CDR2 SNEGSKA (reference sequence). There are 15 residues in the CDR3. V was pared by 5 bases and J by 3 bases, with 20 bases between.

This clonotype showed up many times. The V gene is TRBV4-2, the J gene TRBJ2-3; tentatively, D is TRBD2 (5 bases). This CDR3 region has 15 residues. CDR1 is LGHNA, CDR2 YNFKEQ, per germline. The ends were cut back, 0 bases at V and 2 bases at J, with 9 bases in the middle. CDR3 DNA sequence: TGTGCCAGCAGCCAAGATTACGGGAACACAGATACGCAGTATTTT. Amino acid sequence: CASSQDYGNTDTQYF.

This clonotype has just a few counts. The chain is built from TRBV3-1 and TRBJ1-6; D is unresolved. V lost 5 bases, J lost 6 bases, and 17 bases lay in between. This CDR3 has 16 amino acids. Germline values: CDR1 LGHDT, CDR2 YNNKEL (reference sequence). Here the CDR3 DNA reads TGTGCCAGCAGCATCCTTACGGGAGGGAGTAATTCACCCCTCCACTTT. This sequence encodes CASSILTGGSNSPLHF.

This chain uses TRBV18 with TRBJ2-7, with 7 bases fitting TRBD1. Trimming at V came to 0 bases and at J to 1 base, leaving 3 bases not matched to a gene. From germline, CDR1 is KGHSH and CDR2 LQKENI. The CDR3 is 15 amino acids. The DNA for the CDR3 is TGTGCCAGCTCACCACCGAGGACAGGATCCTACGAGCAGTACTTC. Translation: CASSPPRTGSYEQYF.

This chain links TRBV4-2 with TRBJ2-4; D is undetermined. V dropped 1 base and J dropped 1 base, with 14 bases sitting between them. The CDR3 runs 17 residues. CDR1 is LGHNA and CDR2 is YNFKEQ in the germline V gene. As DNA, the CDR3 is TGTGCCAGCAGCCAAGCTCCCCTCGGTAGGGCCAAAAACATTCAGTACTTC. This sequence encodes CASSQAPLGRAKNIQYF.

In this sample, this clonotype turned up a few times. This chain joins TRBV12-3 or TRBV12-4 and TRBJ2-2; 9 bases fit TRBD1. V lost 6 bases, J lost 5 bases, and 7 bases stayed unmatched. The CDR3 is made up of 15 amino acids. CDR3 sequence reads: CASRRRQGGTGELFF. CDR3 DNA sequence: TGTGCCAGCAGGCGACGACAGGGGGGAACCGGGGAGCTGTTTTTT.

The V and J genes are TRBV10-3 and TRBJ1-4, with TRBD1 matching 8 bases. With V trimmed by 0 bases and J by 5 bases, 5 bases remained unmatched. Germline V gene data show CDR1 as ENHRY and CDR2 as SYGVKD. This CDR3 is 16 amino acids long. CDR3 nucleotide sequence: TGTGCCATCAGTGAGTCACCGGGACAGGTGAATGAAAAACTGTTTTTT. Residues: CAISESPGQVNEKLFF.

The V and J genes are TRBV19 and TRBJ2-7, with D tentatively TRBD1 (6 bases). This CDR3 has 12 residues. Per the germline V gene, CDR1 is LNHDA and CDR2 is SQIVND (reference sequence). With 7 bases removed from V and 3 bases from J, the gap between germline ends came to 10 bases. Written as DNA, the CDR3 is TGTGCCAGTACCGGACAGTACTACGAGCAGTACTTC. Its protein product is CASTGQYYEQYF.

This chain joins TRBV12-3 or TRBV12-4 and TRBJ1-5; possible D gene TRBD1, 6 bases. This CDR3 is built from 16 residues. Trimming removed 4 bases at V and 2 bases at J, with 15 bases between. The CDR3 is CASSSPQGQGNQPQHF. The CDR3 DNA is TGTGCCAGCAGTTCCCCTCAGGGGCAAGGCAATCAGCCCCAGCATTTT.

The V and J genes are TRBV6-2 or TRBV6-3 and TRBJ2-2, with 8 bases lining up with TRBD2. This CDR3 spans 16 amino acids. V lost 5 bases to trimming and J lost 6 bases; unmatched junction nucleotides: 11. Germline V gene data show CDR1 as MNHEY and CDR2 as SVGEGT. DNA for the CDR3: TGTGCCAGCAGTCTTCTAACGGGGGGGCCTTCCGGGGAGCTGTTTTTT. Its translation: CASSLLTGGPSGELFF.

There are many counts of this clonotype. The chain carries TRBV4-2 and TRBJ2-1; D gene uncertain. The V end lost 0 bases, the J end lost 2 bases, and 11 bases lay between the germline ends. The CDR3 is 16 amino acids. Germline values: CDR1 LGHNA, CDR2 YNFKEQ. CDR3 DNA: TGTGCCAGCAGCCAAGACCCCCGCCGGGCCTACAATGAGCAGTTCTTC. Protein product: CASSQDPRRAYNEQFF.

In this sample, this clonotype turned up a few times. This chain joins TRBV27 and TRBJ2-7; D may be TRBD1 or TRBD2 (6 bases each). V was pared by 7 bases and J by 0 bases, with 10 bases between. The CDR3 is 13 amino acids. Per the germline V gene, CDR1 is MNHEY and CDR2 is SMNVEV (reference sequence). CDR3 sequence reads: CASKRGASYEQYF. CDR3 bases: TGTGCCAGCAAAAGGGGGGCCTCCTACGAGCAGTACTTC.